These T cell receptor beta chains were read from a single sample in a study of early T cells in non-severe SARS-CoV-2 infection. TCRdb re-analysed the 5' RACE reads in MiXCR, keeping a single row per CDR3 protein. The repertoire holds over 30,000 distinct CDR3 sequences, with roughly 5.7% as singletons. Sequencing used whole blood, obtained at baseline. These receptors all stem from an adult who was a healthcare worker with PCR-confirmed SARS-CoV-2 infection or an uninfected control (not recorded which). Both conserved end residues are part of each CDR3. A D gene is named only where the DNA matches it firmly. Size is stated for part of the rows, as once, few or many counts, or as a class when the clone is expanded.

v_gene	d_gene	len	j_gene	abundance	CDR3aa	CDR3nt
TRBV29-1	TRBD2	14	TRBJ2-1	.	CSVVTSGVYNEQFF	TGCAGCGTTGTAACTAGCGGGGTATACAATGAGCAGTTCTTC
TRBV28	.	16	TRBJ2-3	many	CASSRDPPLSTDTQYF	TGTGCCAGCAGTCGGGACCCGCCCCTGAGCACAGATACGCAGTATTTT
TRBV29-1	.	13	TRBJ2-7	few	CSVEGFQGNEQYF	TGCAGCGTTGAAGGTTTCCAGGGGAACGAGCAGTACTTC
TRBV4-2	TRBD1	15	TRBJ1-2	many	CASSKWDRDNYGYTF	TGTGCCAGCAGCAAGTGGGACAGGGACAACTATGGCTACACCTTC
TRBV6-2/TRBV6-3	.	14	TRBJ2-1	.	CASSYSAQLNEQFF	TGTGCCAGCAGTTACTCTGCCCAGCTCAATGAGCAGTTCTTC
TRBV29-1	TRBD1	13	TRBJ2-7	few	CSVADRGTGEQYF	TGCAGCGTTGCAGACAGGGGAACGGGCGAGCAGTACTTC
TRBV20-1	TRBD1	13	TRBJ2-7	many	CSAHNRGPAEQYF	TGCAGTGCACACAACAGGGGACCCGCCGAGCAGTACTTC
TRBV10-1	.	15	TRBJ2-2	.	CASSESSSTTGELFF	TGCGCCAGCAGTGAGTCGTCCAGCACCACCGGGGAGCTGTTTTTT
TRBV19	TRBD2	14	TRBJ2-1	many	CASSIRGRSNEQFF	TGTGCCAGTAGTATACGCGGGAGGAGCAATGAGCAGTTCTTC
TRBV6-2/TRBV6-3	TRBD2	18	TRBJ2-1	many	CASSYSPSRGRINNEQFF	TGTGCCAGCAGTTACAGTCCCAGCCGCGGGAGAATCAACAATGAGCAGTTCTTC
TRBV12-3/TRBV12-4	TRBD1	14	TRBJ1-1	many	CASRLGQMNTEAFF	TGTGCCAGCAGGTTGGGACAGATGAACACTGAAGCTTTCTTT
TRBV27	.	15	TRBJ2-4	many	CASSLRGVAKNIQYF	TGTGCCAGCAGTTTAAGAGGCGTAGCCAAAAACATTCAGTACTTC
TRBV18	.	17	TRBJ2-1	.	CASSPPGRATGYNEQFF	TGTGCCAGCTCACCACCGGGGCGGGCTACCGGTTACAATGAGCAGTTCTTC
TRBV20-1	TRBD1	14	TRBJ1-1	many	CSASQQGARAEAFF	TGCAGTGCTAGTCAACAGGGGGCGCGGGCTGAAGCTTTCTTT
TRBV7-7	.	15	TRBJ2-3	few	CASSPEPRGTDTQYF	TGTGCCAGCAGCCCCGAGCCGCGGGGCACAGATACGCAGTATTTT
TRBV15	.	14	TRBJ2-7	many	CATSSLQGLNEQYF	TGTGCCACCAGCAGTCTACAGGGTCTAAACGAGCAGTACTTC
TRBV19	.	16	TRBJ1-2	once	CASMPPGGGSFYGYTF	TGTGCCAGTATGCCTCCCGGGGGGGGCTCGTTCTATGGCTACACCTTC
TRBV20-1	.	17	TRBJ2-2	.	CSAARRSEWANTGELFF	TGCAGTGCAGCTAGAAGAAGCGAGTGGGCGAACACCGGGGAGCTGTTTTTT
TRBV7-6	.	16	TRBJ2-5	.	CASSFNIRGRQETQYF	TGTGCCAGCAGCTTTAACATTCGGGGCAGGCAAGAGACCCAGTACTTC
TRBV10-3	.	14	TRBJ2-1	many	CAITTLVIGSEQFF	TGTGCCATCACGACCCTTGTGATTGGGTCGGAGCAGTTCTTC
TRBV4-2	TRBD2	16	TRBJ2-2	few	CASSHTSSGNTGELFF	TGTGCCAGCAGCCATACTTCTAGCGGGAACACCGGGGAGCTGTTTTTT
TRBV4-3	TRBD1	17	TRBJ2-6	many	CASSQETGISGANVLTF	TGCGCCAGCAGCCAGGAGACAGGGATCTCTGGGGCCAACGTCCTGACTTTC
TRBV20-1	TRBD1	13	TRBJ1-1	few	CSAPQGGNTEAFF	TGCAGTGCCCCACAGGGGGGCAACACTGAAGCTTTCTTT
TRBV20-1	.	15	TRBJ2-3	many	CSAASYTSSGDTQYF	TGCAGTGCCGCTAGTTATACTAGCTCAGGGGATACGCAGTATTTT
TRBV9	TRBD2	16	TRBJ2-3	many	CASSVEGGRATDTQYF	TGTGCCAGCAGCGTAGAGGGCGGGAGGGCCACAGATACGCAGTATTTT
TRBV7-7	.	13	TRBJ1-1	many	CASSSGENTEAFF	TGTGCCAGCAGCTCCGGCGAGAACACTGAAGCTTTCTTT
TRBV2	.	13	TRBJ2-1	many	CASRETRSGEQFF	TGTGCCAGCAGGGAGACTAGGAGCGGTGAGCAGTTCTTC
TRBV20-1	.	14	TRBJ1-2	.	CSARGEGVNYGYTF	TGCAGTGCTAGAGGGGAAGGAGTCAACTATGGCTACACCTTC
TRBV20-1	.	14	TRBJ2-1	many	CSAGLPSSYNEQFF	TGCAGTGCCGGGCTCCCCAGCTCCTACAATGAGCAGTTCTTC
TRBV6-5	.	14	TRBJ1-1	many	CASSPGAMNTEAFF	TGTGCCAGCAGCCCGGGCGCAATGAACACTGAAGCTTTCTTT
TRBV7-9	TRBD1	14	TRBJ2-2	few	CAETGTGNTGELFF	TGTGCCGAGACGGGGACAGGGAACACCGGGGAGCTGTTTTTT
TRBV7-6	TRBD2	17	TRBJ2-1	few	CASSLEVAGSSYNEQFF	TGTGCCAGCAGCTTAGAGGTAGCGGGGAGCTCCTACAATGAGCAGTTCTTC
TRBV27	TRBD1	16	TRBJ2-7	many	CASSSRGQGAGHEQYF	TGTGCCAGCAGTTCCCGGGGACAGGGTGCAGGCCACGAGCAGTACTTC
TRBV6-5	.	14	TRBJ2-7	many	CASSYSGGGYEQYF	TGTGCCAGCAGTTACTCGGGGGGTGGCTACGAGCAGTACTTC
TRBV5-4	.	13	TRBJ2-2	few	CASSLDPTGELFF	TGTGCCAGCAGCTTGGATCCCACCGGGGAGCTGTTTTTT
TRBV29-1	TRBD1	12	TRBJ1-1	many	CTVQQGSTEAFF	TGCACCGTACAACAGGGGAGCACTGAAGCTTTCTTT
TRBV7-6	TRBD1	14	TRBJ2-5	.	CASSLGTGQETQYF	TGTGCCAGCAGCTTAGGGACAGGACAAGAGACCCAGTACTTC
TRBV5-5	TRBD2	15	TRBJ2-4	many	CASSLALAGTNIQYF	TGTGCCAGCAGCTTGGCTCTAGCGGGAACCAACATTCAGTACTTC
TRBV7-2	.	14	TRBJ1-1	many	CASSLAFRNTEAFF	TGTGCCAGCAGCTTAGCCTTCCGGAACACTGAAGCTTTCTTT
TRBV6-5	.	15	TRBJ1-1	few	CASSYGANMNTEAFF	TGTGCCAGCAGTTACGGGGCCAACATGAACACTGAAGCTTTCTTT
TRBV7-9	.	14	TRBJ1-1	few	CASSLTSGRDGAFF	TGTGCCAGCAGCCTAACCTCAGGGAGGGATGGAGCTTTCTTT
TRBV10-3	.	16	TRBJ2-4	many	CAISESNGIAKNIQYF	TGTGCCATCAGTGAGAGCAACGGAATAGCCAAAAACATTCAGTACTTC
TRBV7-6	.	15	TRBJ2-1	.	CASSLGGFDSDEQFF	TGTGCCAGCAGCTTAGGAGGTTTTGACTCCGATGAGCAGTTCTTC
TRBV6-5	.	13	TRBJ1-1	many	CASSYWRNTEAFF	TGTGCCAGCAGTTACTGGCGGAACACTGAAGCTTTCTTT
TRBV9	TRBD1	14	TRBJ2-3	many	CASSVQGAGDTQYF	TGTGCCAGCAGCGTACAGGGGGCTGGAGATACGCAGTATTTT
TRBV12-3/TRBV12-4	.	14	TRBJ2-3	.	CASSLQRVTDTQYF	TGTGCCAGCAGTTTACAAAGGGTCACAGATACGCAGTATTTT
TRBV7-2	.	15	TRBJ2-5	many	CASSLDRRTQETQYF	TGTGCCAGCAGCTTAGATCGGAGGACCCAAGAGACCCAGTACTTC
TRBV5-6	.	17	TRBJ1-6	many	CASSLFGVRSYNSPLHF	TGTGCCAGCAGCTTGTTTGGAGTTCGCTCCTATAATTCACCCCTCCACTTT
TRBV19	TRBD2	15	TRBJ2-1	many	CASSIALAGDNEQFF	TGTGCCAGTAGTATAGCACTAGCGGGAGACAATGAGCAGTTCTTC
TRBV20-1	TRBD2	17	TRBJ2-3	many	CSARTSGRGFSTDTQYF	TGCAGTGCTAGAACCAGCGGGAGGGGTTTTAGCACAGATACGCAGTATTTT
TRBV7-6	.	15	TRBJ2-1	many	CASSLAWTNYNEQFF	TGTGCCAGCAGCTTAGCCTGGACTAACTACAATGAGCAGTTCTTC
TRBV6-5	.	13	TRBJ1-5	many	CASSYDGNQPQHF	TGTGCCAGCAGTTACGACGGCAATCAGCCCCAGCATTTT
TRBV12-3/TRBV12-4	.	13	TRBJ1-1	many	CASSSKGNTEAFF	TGTGCCAGCAGTTCAAAGGGGAACACTGAAGCTTTCTTT
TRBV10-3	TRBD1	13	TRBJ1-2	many	CAINGQGAYGYTF	TGTGCCATCAACGGACAGGGGGCCTATGGCTACACCTTC
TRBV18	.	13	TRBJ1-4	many	CASSPSLNEKLFF	TGTGCCAGCTCACCATCCCTAAATGAAAAACTGTTTTTT